This T cell receptor (beta chain) was recorded in a study of blood T cell repertoires in COVID-19. In the study overall: Both acute and convalescent COVID-19 samples were obtained from the United States, Italy and Spain.

Profiling relied on immunoSEQ multiplex PCR, and the TCRdb table lists in-frame clones only, not all of them. The table has some 110,000 clones, around 85% seen once. CDR3 length: 15 residues. This clone was counted a few times. Sequencing was carried out using peripheral blood. This clonotype was obtained from a woman at least 80 years old with COVID-19, enrolled during active disease. The chain links TRBV12-1 to TRBJ1-2; whether TRBD1, the table's D call, matches the DNA was not checked. TRBV12-1 corresponds to a pseudogene. CDR3 region: CASSSGQGTNYGYTF. CDR3 nucleotide sequence: TGTGCCAGCAGCTCGGGACAGGGTACTAACTATGGCTACACCTTC.